This T cell receptor (beta chain) was recorded in a study of T-cell reconstitution after alpha-beta-depleted transplantation in children. A library of TCRbeta sequences, prepared with unique molecular identifiers, was generated. TCRdb re-derived calls from the PCR reads in MiXCR, one entry per CDR3 protein. The sample holds 330,000 or so distinct CDR3 sequences; about 9.4% are singletons and the top ten take roughly 7.1%. This clonotype has ten or more counts. The antigen is unknown. The CDR3 sequence is 16 residues long. Germline CDR1 is DFQATT and CDR2 is SNEGSKA (reference sequence). The J segment lost 2 bases and the V segment lost 1 base, leaving 8 bases of the junction unmatched. Overall study results and limits: Most T-cell counts and diversity one year after the transplant came from T cells that were newly produced.

This receptor was identified in a boy in the first two years of life with acute myeloid leukemia, due to receive a stem cell transplant. The chain recombines TRBV20-1 with TRBJ2-4; 7 bases match TRBD2. Sequences were derived from PBMCs, sampled before TCRalphabeta/CD19-depleted stem cell transplant. CDR3 coding DNA: TGCAGTGCTAGAGTCGGGGGGACGGGAACCAAAAACATTCAGTACTTC. Encoded protein: CSARVGGTGTKNIQYF.